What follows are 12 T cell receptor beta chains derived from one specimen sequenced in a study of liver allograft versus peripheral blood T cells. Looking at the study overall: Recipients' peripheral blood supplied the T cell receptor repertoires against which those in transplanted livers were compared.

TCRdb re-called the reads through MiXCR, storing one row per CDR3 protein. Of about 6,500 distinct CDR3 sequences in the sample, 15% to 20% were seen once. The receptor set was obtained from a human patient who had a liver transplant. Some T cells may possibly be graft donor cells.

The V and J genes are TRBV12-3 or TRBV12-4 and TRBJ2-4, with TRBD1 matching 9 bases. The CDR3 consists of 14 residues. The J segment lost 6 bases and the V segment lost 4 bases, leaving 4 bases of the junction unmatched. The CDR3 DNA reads TGTGCCAGCAGTTCCGGGACAGGGTTAAACATTCAGTACTTC. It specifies CASSSGTGLNIQYF.

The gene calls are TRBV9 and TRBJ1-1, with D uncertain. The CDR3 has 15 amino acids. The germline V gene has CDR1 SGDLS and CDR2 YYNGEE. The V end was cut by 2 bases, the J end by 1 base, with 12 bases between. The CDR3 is CASSVIGEGNTEAFF. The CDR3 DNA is TGTGCCAGCAGCGTGATCGGGGAGGGGAACACTGAAGCTTTCTTT.

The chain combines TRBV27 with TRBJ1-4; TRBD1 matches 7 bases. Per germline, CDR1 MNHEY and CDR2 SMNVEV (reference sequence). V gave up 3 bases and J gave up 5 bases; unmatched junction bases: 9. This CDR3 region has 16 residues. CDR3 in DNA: TGTGCCAGCAGTTTGGTTCAGGGGGGACGAAATGAAAAACTGTTTTTT. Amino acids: CASSLVQGGRNEKLFF.

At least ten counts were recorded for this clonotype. CDR3 DNA: TGTGCCATCAGTGAGTCAATGACAGCCCGATTGGTGGGCTACACCTTC. Translation gives CAISESMTARLVGYTF. V usage is TRBV10-3 and J usage is TRBJ1-2, with D perhaps matching TRBD1 (5 bases). The CDR3 runs 16 residues. Trimming took 0 bases from V and 8 from J, leaving 19 bases between them. CDR1 is ENHRY, CDR2 SYGVKD, per germline.

CDR3: CSVEMVNSGNTIYF. Written as DNA, the CDR3 is TGCAGCGTTGAAATGGTTAACTCTGGAAACACCATATATTTT. The chain is built from TRBV29-1 and TRBJ1-3, with unresolved D. The germline gives CDR1 SQVTM, CDR2 ANQGSEA. V lost 2 bases, J lost 0 bases, and 8 bases lay in between. The CDR3 runs to 14 residues.

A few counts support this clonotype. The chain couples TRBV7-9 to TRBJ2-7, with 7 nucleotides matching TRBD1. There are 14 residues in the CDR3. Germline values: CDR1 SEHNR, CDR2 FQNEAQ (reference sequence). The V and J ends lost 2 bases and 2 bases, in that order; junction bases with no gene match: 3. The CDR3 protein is CASSLWDRPYEQYF. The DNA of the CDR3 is TGTGCCAGCAGCTTATGGGACAGACCCTACGAGCAGTACTTC.

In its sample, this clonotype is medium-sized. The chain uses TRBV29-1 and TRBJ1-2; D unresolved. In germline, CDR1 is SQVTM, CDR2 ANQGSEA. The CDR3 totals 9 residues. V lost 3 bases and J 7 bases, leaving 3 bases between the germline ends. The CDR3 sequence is CSVDSGYTF. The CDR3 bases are TGCAGCGTTGACAGTGGCTACACCTTC.

As DNA, the CDR3 is TGTGCCAGCAGCTCCACGCAGTTATCAGGCACTGAAGCTTTCTTT. Translation: CASSSTQLSGTEAFF. V is TRBV7-9 and J is TRBJ1-1; D is ambiguous. Germline V gene sequence: CDR1 SEHNR, CDR2 FQNEAQ (reference sequence). The V end was cut by 4 bases, the J end by 4 bases, with 16 bases between. CDR3 length equals 15 residues.

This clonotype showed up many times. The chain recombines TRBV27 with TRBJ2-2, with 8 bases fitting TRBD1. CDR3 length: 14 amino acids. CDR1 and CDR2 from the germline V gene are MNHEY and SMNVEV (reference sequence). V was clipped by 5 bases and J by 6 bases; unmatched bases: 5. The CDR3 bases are TGTGCCAGCAGTAACTACAGGGGGGCCGGGGAGCTGTTTTTT. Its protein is CASSNYRGAGELFF.

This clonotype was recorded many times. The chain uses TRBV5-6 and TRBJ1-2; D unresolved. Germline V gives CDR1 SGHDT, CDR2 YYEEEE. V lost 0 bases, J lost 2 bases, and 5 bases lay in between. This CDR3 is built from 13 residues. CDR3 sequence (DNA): TGTGCCAGCAGCTTGGCCGGGAACTATGGCTACACCTTC. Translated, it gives CASSLAGNYGYTF.

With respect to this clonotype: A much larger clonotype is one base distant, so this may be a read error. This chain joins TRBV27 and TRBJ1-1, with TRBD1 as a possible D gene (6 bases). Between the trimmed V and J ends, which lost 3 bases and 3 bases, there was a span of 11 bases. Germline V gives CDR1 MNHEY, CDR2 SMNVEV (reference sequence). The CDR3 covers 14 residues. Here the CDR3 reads CASSFLGGHTEAFF. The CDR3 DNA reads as TGTGCCAGCAGTTTCTTGGGGGGCCACACTGAAGCTTTCTTT.

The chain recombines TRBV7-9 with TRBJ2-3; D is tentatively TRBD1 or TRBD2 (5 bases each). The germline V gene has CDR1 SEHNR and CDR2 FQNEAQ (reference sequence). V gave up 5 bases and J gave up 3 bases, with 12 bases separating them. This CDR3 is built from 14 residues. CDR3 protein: CASSPGDGTDTQYF. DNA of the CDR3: TGTGCCAGCAGCCCTGGGGACGGTACAGATACGCAGTATTTT.